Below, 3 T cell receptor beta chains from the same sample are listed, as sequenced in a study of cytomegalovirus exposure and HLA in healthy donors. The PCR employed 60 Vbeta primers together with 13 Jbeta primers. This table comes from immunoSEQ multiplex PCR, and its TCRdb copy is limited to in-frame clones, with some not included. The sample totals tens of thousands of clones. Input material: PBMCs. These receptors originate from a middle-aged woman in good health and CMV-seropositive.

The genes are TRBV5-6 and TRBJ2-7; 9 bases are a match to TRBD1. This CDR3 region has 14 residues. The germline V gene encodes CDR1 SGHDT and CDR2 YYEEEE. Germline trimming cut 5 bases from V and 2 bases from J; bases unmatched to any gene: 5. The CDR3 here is CASRFRQGAYEQYF. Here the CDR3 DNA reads TGTGCCAGCAGGTTTAGACAGGGGGCCTACGAGCAGTACTTC.

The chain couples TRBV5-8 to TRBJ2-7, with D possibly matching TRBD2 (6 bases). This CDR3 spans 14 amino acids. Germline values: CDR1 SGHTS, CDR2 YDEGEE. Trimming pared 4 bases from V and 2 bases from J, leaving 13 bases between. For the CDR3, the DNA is TGTGCCAGCAGCCCCTTTGGAGGGGCCTACGAGCAGTACTTC. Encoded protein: CASSPFGGAYEQYF.

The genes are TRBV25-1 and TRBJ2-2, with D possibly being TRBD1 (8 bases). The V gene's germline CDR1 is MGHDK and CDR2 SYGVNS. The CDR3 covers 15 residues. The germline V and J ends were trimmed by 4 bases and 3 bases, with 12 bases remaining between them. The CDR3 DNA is TGTGCCAGCAGTGGAACAGGGGGGGACACCGGGGAGCTGTTTTTT. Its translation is CASSGTGGDTGELFF.